This TCR beta chain was captured in a study of T cells in Graves' hyperthyroidism and ophthalmopathy. Notes on the study in general: Blood also held most thyroid clonotypes expanded beyond 0.001. Ophthalmopathy was model-predicted a median around 6.1 months pre-onset.

In this sample, this clonotype turned up a few times. Its target is not known. The study included ophthalmopathy patients with Clinical Activity Score at least 3, NOSPECS grade at least 4 and duration under 3 months. Diagnosis rested on symptoms, serum thyroxine and TRAb, thyroid ultrasound, and orbital computed tomography. RNA transcripts were the template for amplifying TCR beta CDR3 regions. The study used the HTBI primer set for a first-round RT-PCR of the TCR CDR3. From the multiplex PCR reads, TCRdb called clonotypes with MiXCR, one entry per CDR3 protein. The sample has 530,000 or so distinct CDR3 sequences, under 20% seen once; the top ten hold about 16%. This receptor was identified in a woman under 30 with Graves' ophthalmopathy. The sequenced material came from blood.

The CDR3 DNA follows: TGTGCCAGCAGCTTAGTTGGGGGGATCATGAACACTGAAGCTTTCTTT. Encoded protein: CASSLVGGIMNTEAFF. This rearrangement joins TRBV7-8 to TRBJ1-1; possibly TRBD1 for D (5 bases). The CDR3 is 16 residues long. Trimming took 1 base from V and 0 from J, leaving 12 bases between them. Per germline, CDR1 SGHVS and CDR2 FQNEAQ.